Below, one T cell receptor (beta chain) is given with its context. The antigen is not known. These data come from a study of T cell responses to AZD1222 COVID-19 vaccine. Study-level points and caveats: White British ancestry dominated among donors, who included more females, and clonal diversity was possibly underestimated. Regions 160-218 and 743-854 dominated among vaccine-associated CD4 TCRs spanning spike. Reportedly, nearly half the spike-specific TCRs target unmutated variant regions.

Profiled with immunoSEQ multiplex PCR; TCRdb holds only in-frame clones, not every one. The sample has about 150,000 clones, roughly 86% seen once. The CDR3 length is 15 residues. This TCR was recovered from an adult who received the MenACWY meningococcal vaccine as a control. The chain uses TRBV21-1 and TRBJ2-7; the D call TRBD2 from the table was never checked on the DNA. TRBV21-1 is a pseudogene segment. Sequenced material: peripheral blood, taken 28 days after the second dose of the MenACWY control vaccine. The CDR3 here is CASSEPGLAGYEQYF. For the CDR3, the DNA is TGTGCCAGCAGCGAACCGGGACTAGCGGGGTACGAGCAGTACTTC.